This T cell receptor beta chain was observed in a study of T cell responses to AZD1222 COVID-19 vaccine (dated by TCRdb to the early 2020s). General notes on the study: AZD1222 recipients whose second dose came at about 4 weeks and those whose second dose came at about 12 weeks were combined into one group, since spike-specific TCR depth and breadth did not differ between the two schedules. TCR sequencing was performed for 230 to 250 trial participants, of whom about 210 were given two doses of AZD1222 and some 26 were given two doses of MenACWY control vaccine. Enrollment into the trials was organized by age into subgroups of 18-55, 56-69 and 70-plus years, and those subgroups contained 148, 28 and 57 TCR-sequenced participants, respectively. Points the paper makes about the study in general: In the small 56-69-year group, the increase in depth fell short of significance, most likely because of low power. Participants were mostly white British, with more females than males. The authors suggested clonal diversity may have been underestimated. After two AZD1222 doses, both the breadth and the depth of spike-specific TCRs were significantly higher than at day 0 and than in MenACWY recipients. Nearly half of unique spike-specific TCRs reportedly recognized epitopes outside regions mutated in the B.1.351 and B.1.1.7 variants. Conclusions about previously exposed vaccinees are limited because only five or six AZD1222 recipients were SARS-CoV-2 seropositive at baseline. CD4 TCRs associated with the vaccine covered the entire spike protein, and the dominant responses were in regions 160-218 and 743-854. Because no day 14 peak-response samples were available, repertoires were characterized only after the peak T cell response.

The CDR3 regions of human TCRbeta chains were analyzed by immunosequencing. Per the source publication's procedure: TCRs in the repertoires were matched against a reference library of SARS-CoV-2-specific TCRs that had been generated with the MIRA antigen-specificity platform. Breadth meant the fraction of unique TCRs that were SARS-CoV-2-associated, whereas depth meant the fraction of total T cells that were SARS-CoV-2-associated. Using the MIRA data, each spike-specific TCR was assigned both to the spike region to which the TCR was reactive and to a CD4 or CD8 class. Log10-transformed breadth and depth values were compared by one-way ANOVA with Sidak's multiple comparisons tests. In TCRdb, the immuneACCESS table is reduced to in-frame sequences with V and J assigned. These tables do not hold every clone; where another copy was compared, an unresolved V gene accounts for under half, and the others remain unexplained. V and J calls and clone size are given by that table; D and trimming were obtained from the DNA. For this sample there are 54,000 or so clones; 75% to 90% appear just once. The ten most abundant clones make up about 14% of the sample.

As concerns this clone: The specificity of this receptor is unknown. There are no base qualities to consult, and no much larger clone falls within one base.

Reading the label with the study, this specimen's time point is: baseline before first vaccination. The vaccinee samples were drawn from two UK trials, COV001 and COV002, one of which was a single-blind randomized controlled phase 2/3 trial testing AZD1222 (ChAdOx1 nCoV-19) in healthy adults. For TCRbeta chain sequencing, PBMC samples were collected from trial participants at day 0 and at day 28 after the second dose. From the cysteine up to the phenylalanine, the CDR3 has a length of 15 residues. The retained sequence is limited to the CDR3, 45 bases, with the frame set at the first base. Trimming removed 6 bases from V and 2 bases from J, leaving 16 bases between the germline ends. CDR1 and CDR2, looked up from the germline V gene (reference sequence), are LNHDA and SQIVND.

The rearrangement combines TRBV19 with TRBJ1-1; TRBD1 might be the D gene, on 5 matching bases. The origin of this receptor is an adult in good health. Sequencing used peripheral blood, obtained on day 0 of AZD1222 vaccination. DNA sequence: TGTGCCAGTAGCCCAACCTGGGACGTAAACACTGAAGCTTTCTTT. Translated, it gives CASSPTWDVNTEAFF.